A selection of T cell receptor beta chains follows, all from one sample in a study of OX40 agonist ivuxolimab in advanced cancers. Clones were read by immunoSEQ multiplex PCR, and TCRdb kept only the in-frame ones, dropping some. The repertoire has some 58,000 clones, roughly 85% of them found once; the top ten carry approximately 0.61%. The sample in question was CD4+ or CD8+ T cells sorted from blood, obtained in a trial of the OX40 agonist ivuxolimab. Every receptor here comes from an adult with an advanced solid tumor such as melanoma, head and neck, liver or kidney cancer. Each CDR3 is given with its conserved first and last residue. A D gene is named only where the DNA matches it firmly. Clone size is stated in some rows and not others, as once, few, many or a class when expanded.

>-|-|TRBV7-9|TRBJ1-1
CASSPRRAGTEAFF
TGTGCCAGCAGCCCCCGACGCGCGGGCACTGAAGCTTTCTTT
>-|-|TRBV7-9|TRBJ1-4
CASGRTTNEKLFF
TGTGCCAGCGGACGGACAACTAATGAAAAACTGTTTTTT
>-|TRBD2|TRBV4-1|TRBJ2-1
CASSQDRSGRDRYNEQFF
TGCGCCAGCAGCCAAGATCGTAGCGGGAGAGACCGCTACAATGAGCAGTTCTTC
>-|-|TRBV7-3|TRBJ1-1
CASSSGRNAEAFF
TGTGCCAGCAGCTCCGGACGGAATGCTGAAGCTTTCTTT
>-|TRBD2|TRBV9|TRBJ2-3
CASSTSAGGGTDTQYF
TGTGCCAGCAGCACGTCAGCGGGAGGGGGCACAGATACGCAGTATTTT
>-|-|TRBV7-9|TRBJ1-1
CASSLVQGGGTEAFF
TGTGCCAGCAGCTTAGTCCAGGGAGGAGGCACTGAAGCTTTCTTT
>-|-|TRBV10-3|TRBJ2-7
CAISLGGEQYF
TGTGCCATCAGTCTCGGCGGCGAGCAGTACTTC
>-|-|TRBV4-1|TRBJ2-7
CASSQSQGAPYEQYF
TGCGCCAGCAGCCAAAGCCAGGGAGCCCCCTACGAGCAGTACTTC
>-|-|TRBV5-1|TRBJ1-2
CASSFDTSNYGYTF
TGCGCCAGCAGCTTCGACACCTCTAACTATGGCTACACCTTC
>-|TRBD1|TRBV28|TRBJ1-1
CASRSQGRTEAFF
TGTGCCAGCAGGTCACAGGGGCGGACTGAAGCTTTCTTT
>-|-|TRBV6-1|TRBJ1-5
CASSDTQPQHF
TGTGCCAGCAGTGACACTCAGCCCCAGCATTTT
>-|-|TRBV6-6|TRBJ1-5
CASSYPGVDQPQHF
TGTGCCAGCAGTTACCCGGGGGTGGATCAGCCCCAGCATTTT
>-|TRBD1|TRBV30|TRBJ1-1
CAWSGTGGRMTEAFF
TGTGCCTGGAGTGGAACAGGGGGGAGAATGACTGAAGCTTTCTTT
>-|-|TRBV7-3|TRBJ2-5
CASSRDRRETQYF
TGTGCCAGCAGCCGGGACCGGCGAGAGACCCAGTACTTC
>-|TRBD1|TRBV7-9|TRBJ1-2
CASSRDSYGYTF
TGTGCCAGCAGCCGGGACAGCTATGGCTACACCTTC
>-|-|TRBV18|TRBJ1-1
CASSPRKYSEAFF
TGTGCCAGCTCACCAAGAAAGTACAGTGAAGCTTTCTTT
>-|-|TRBV27|TRBJ2-7
CASSPRRQPPYEQYF
TGTGCCAGCAGTCCGAGGAGGCAGCCACCCTACGAGCAGTACTTC
>-|-|TRBV5-1|TRBJ2-7
CASSRDTYEQYF
TGCGCCAGCAGCCGGGACACCTACGAGCAGTACTTC
>-|-|TRBV11-3|TRBJ1-2
CASSLEFPGLRFSGYTF
TGTGCCAGCAGCTTAGAATTCCCGGGACTGAGATTCTCTGGCTACACCTTC
>-|TRBD1|TRBV29-1|TRBJ2-7
CSAGQGSYEQYF
TGCAGCGCCGGACAGGGGTCCTACGAGCAGTACTTC
>-|-|TRBV5-1|TRBJ2-2
CASSLPGLNTGELFF
TGCGCCAGCAGCTTACCGGGACTCAACACCGGGGAGCTGTTTTTT
>once|TRBD2|TRBV2|TRBJ2-2
CASTPPGGGELFF
TGTGCCAGCACCCCGCCGGGGGGCGGGGAGCTGTTTTTT
>-|-|TRBV7-3|TRBJ1-1
CASSLGGLNTEAFF
TGTGCCAGCAGCTTGGGAGGGCTGAACACTGAAGCTTTCTTT
>-|-|TRBV28|TRBJ2-7
CASSLFSGIYEQYF
TGTGCCAGCAGTTTATTCTCAGGGATCTACGAGCAGTACTTC
>-|-|TRBV5-1|TRBJ1-1
CASSLGNREAFF
TGCGCCAGCAGCTTGGGGAACAGGGAAGCTTTCTTT
>-|TRBD2|TRBV7-6|TRBJ2-6
CASSSLAASGANVLTF
TGTGCCAGCAGCTCCCTAGCGGCCTCTGGGGCCAACGTCCTGACTTTC
>-|-|TRBV5-4|TRBJ2-3
CASSYNPGPDRDTQYF
TGTGCCAGCAGTTACAACCCGGGACCAGATAGAGATACGCAGTATTTT
>-|-|TRBV5-8|TRBJ2-1
CASSTLTSEQFF
TGTGCCAGCAGCACCCTTACTAGCGAGCAGTTCTTC
>few|TRBD1|TRBV14|TRBJ1-2
CASGPTGVKGGYTF
TGTGCCAGCGGTCCTACAGGGGTCAAGGGTGGCTACACCTTC
>few|TRBD2|TRBV5-6|TRBJ2-7
CASSYGLAGEEGEQYF
TGTGCCAGCAGCTACGGACTAGCGGGAGAAGAAGGCGAGCAGTACTTC
>-|TRBD1|TRBV5-1|TRBJ2-2
CASSIEGQGLNTGELFF
TGCGCCAGCAGCATAGAGGGACAGGGCTTGAACACCGGGGAGCTGTTTTTT
>-|-|TRBV5-6|TRBJ1-1
CASRFYRALVNTEAFF
TGTGCCAGCAGGTTCTACAGGGCCCTTGTGAACACTGAAGCTTTCTTT
>-|-|TRBV6-1|TRBJ1-5
CASSEVFGRPNQPQHF
TGTGCCAGCAGTGAGGTGTTCGGACGGCCTAATCAGCCCCAGCATTTT
>-|-|TRBV10-3|TRBJ2-1
CAISGSGAGNEQFF
TGTGCCATCAGTGGGTCAGGGGCAGGGAATGAGCAGTTCTTC
>-|TRBD1|TRBV2|TRBJ2-3
CASSATGAGDTQYF
TGTGCCAGCAGTGCGACAGGGGCAGGAGATACGCAGTATTTT
>-|-|TRBV4-1|TRBJ2-3
CASSQDRAGTDTQYF
TGCGCCAGCAGCCAAGATCGAGCGGGCACAGATACGCAGTATTTT
>-|-|TRBV6-1|TRBJ1-5
CASSRGQQWDQPQHF
TGTGCCAGCAGCCGGGGGCAACAGTGGGATCAGCCCCAGCATTTT
>-|TRBD2|TRBV7-2|TRBJ2-7
CASSASGLAGGRYEQYF
TGTGCCAGCAGCGCCTCCGGACTAGCGGGAGGGCGTTACGAGCAGTACTTC
>-|TRBD2|TRBV5-8|TRBJ2-5
CASRANGRAGETQYF
TGTGCCAGCAGGGCCAACGGGAGGGCCGGAGAGACCCAGTACTTC
>-|-|TRBV5-1|TRBJ2-1
CASSLLELNEQFF
TGCGCCAGCAGCTTGTTAGAATTGAATGAGCAGTTCTTC
>once|TRBD1|TRBV28|TRBJ2-1
CASTGQNNEQFF
TGTGCCAGCACGGGACAGAACAATGAGCAGTTCTTC
>-|-|TRBV13|TRBJ2-5
CASSLFGGQGQETQYF
TGTGCCAGCAGCTTATTTGGGGGACAAGGGCAAGAGACCCAGTACTTC
>-|TRBD2|TRBV10-2|TRBJ2-3
CASRLAGEVDTQYF
TGCGCCAGCAGGCTAGCGGGGGAGGTGGATACGCAGTATTTT
>-|TRBD1|TRBV10-2|TRBJ2-3
CASRHPGQATDTQYF
TGCGCCAGCAGGCACCCGGGACAGGCCACAGATACGCAGTATTTT
>-|-|TRBV7-9|TRBJ2-5
CASHGQSLAVEETQYF
TGTGCCAGCCACGGTCAATCTCTAGCAGTCGAAGAGACCCAGTACTTC
>-|-|TRBV21-1|TRBJ2-7
CASSHGFSYEQYF
TGTGCCAGCAGCCATGGGTTCTCCTACGAGCAGTACTTC
>-|TRBD2|TRBV6-6|TRBJ2-7
CASSYSLAGGNEQYF
TGTGCCAGCAGTTACTCCCTAGCGGGAGGCAACGAGCAGTACTTC